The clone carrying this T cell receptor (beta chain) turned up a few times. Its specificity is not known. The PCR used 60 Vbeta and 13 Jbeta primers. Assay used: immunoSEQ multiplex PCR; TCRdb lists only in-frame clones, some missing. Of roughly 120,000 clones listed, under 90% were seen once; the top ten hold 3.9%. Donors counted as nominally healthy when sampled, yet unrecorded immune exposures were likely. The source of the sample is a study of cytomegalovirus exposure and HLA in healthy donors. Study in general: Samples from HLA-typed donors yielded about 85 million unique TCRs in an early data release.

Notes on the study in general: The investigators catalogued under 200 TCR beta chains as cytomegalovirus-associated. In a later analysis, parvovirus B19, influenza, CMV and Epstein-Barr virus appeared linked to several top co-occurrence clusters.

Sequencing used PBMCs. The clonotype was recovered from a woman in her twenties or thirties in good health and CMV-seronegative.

In DNA, the CDR3 is TGTGCCAGCAGTTCGCAACAGGGGGCGTATGGCTACACCTTC. As protein: CASSSQQGAYGYTF. V and J are TRBV28 and TRBJ1-2, with 9 bases aligning to TRBD1. V dropped 4 bases and J dropped 5; count of bases not matched to a gene: 5. CDR1 MDHEN and CDR2 SYDVKM come from the germline V gene. The CDR3 sequence is 14 residues long.